Each of the 3 T cell receptor beta chains below was sequenced from the same sample in a study of T cells in Graves' hyperthyroidism and ophthalmopathy (dated by TCRdb to the late 2010s). Library preparation used multiplex PCR. The sequencer was an Illumina HiSeq 2000. The TCR beta CDR3 regions were amplified from RNA transcripts. The TCR CDR3 was subjected to a first round of RT-PCR using the HTBI primer set and the Qiagen OneStep RT-PCR kit. TCRdb ran its own pipeline on the public reads, namely fastp trimming at Q25 and MiXCR clone calling, and kept in-frame beta chains. Rows with a matching CDR3 protein are joined into one entry that keeps the most common DNA and genes. A total of 250,000 to 400,000 distinct CDR3 sequences appear in this sample, around 15% of them only once. The ten biggest clones cover around 32% of the sample. Specimen: blood. The receptor set was obtained from a woman aged 40-49 years with Graves' ophthalmopathy.

This clonotype was seen a handful of times. The genes are TRBV20-1 and TRBJ2-5; 8 bases agree with TRBD1. The CDR3 totals 13 residues. Unmatched junction bases numbered 6, after V lost 6 bases and J lost 3 bases. The germline gives CDR1 DFQATT, CDR2 SNEGSKA (reference sequence). The CDR3 nucleotides read TGCAGTGCACGGACAGGGTCAAAAGAGACCCAGTACTTC. Protein: CSARTGSKETQYF.

This clonotype was seen a handful of times. The chain recombines TRBV5-6 with TRBJ1-5; D perhaps matches TRBD1 (5 bases). The CDR3 sequence is 16 residues long. V lost 0 bases to trimming and J lost 1 base, with 11 bases between them. Germline CDR1 reads SGHDT; CDR2 reads YYEEEE. This CDR3 reads CASSLGAGISNQPQHF. The CDR3 DNA sequence: TGTGCCAGCAGCTTGGGGGCAGGGATCAGCAATCAGCCCCAGCATTTT.

There are many counts of this clonotype. This rearrangement joins TRBV28 to TRBJ2-1; either TRBD1 or TRBD2 may supply D (6 bases each). Germline CDR1 and CDR2: MDHEN and SYDVKM. The CDR3 sequence is 16 residues long. Trimming removed 6 bases from V and 8 bases from J, with 23 bases in between. CDR3 protein: CASSRDRSIGGDEQFF. CDR3 coding DNA: TGTGCCAGCAGCCGTGACAGGTCCATCGGGGGAGATGAGCAGTTCTTC.